Shown below are 23 T cell receptor beta chains from a single sample sequenced in a study of graft-versus-host responses after intestinal transplantation (dated by TCRdb to the early 2020s). Library prep was done by the immunoSEQ multiplex PCR assay. Sourced from immuneACCESS, this table was stored by TCRdb with only in-frame sequences that have V and J called. A share of the clones is absent; for the studies checked, an unresolved V gene accounts for under half, and the remainder has no known explanation. This sample has almost 55,000 clones in its table, and about 89% of those were observed once. The top ten constitute around 5.1% of the sample. The sequenced sample was PBMCs, obtained nearly 670 days after intestinal transplant. The receptors come from a human patient who received an intestinal transplant, so some T cells may come from the graft donor.

The rearrangement links TRBV5-4 to TRBJ2-7, with D possibly matching TRBD1 (5 bases). V dropped 4 bases and J dropped 2 bases, with 16 bases sitting between them. This CDR3 is built from 15 residues. Germline CDR1 SGHNT, CDR2 YYREEE (reference sequence). CDR3 sequence: CASSQVRQSTYEQYF. The DNA of the CDR3 is TGTGCCAGCAGCCAAGTTCGACAGTCGACCTACGAGCAGTACTTC.

The CDR3 bases are TGTGCCAGCAGCACTAATTGGGGTGAGCAGTTCTTC. Residues: CASSTNWGEQFF. V usage is TRBV6-6 and J usage is TRBJ2-1, with D unresolved. The germline CDR1 and CDR2 sequences are MNHNY and SVGAGI (reference sequence). V was clipped by 6 bases and J by 9 bases, with 12 bases between them. The CDR3 loop spans 12 amino acids.

This clone came up a few times. The chain couples TRBV5-6 to TRBJ2-7; TRBD2 matches at 9 bases. Germline V gene sequence: CDR1 SGHDT, CDR2 YYEEEE. With V trimmed by 0 bases and J by 5 bases, 9 bases remained unmatched. CDR3 size: 16 residues. The CDR3 DNA sequence: TGTGCCAGCAGCTTGGATTTTAGCGGGGGATCCGACGAGCAGTACTTC. Protein product: CASSLDFSGGSDEQYF.

This chain joins TRBV6-5 and TRBJ1-1; TRBD1 might be the D (6 bases). CDR1 and CDR2 (germline): MNHEY, SVGAGI. The CDR3 loop spans 14 amino acids. V was pared by 6 bases and J by 6 bases, with 17 bases between. The DNA of the CDR3 is TGTGCCAGCAGCCCCCCGGGGGGGGCCGCTGAAGCTTTCTTT. Amino acid sequence: CASSPPGGAAEAFF.

This sequence joins TRBV10-3 and TRBJ1-4, with a possible D match to TRBD1 (5 bases). The germline CDR1 and CDR2 sequences are ENHRY and SYGVKD. This CDR3 spans 17 amino acids. Trimming left V 10 bases short and J 5 bases short, with 26 bases between. The CDR3 DNA follows: TGTGCCAGCAGAGTTGGGCAGGGACGGCTAAGGAATGAAAAACTGTTTTTT. As protein: CASRVGQGRLRNEKLFF.

CDR3 amino acids: CASSQVETQYF. The CDR3 DNA reads as TGTGCCAGCAGCCAAGTAGAGACCCAGTACTTC. This chain links TRBV14 with TRBJ2-5; D uncertain. This CDR3 has 11 residues. CDR1 SGHDN and CDR2 FVKESK come from the germline V gene. With 1 base removed from V and 4 bases from J, the gap between germline ends came to 1 base.

The gene calls are TRBV19 and TRBJ1-5, with 8 bases matching TRBD1. V dropped 3 bases and J dropped 2; count of bases not matched to a gene: 3. This CDR3 comprises 15 residues. CDR1 LNHDA and CDR2 SQIVND come from the germline V gene (reference sequence). The CDR3 protein is CASSMDRVGNQPQHF. In nucleotides, the CDR3 is TGTGCCAGTAGTATGGACAGGGTTGGCAATCAGCCCCAGCATTTT.

The CDR3 protein is CASSSSGYGYTF. CDR3 bases: TGTGCCAGCAGCTCTTCAGGCTATGGCTACACCTTC. V gene TRBV9 combines with J gene TRBJ1-2; no clear D gene. The length of the CDR3 is 12 residues. V lost 4 bases to trimming and J lost 4 bases, with 8 bases between them. Per the germline V gene, CDR1 is SGDLS and CDR2 is YYNGEE.

The chain combines TRBV28 with TRBJ1-2; D is ambiguous. V was cut by 0 bases and J by 10 bases, with 6 bases left in between. The germline V gene encodes CDR1 MDHEN and CDR2 SYDVKM. This CDR3 has 11 residues. This CDR3 reads CASSLWGVYTF. CDR3 nucleotide sequence: TGTGCCAGCAGTTTATGGGGAGTCTACACCTTC.

This clone has only one observation. This rearrangement joins TRBV7-6 to TRBJ1-2; D perhaps matches TRBD1 (6 bases). CDR1 and CDR2 (germline): SGHVS, FNYEAQ. The V end was cut by 1 base, the J end by 6 bases, with 9 bases between. This CDR3 has 13 amino acids. Written as DNA, the CDR3 is TGTGCCAGCAGCTTAGGGGCAGGGGATGGCTACACCTTC. Its protein product is CASSLGAGDGYTF.

The chain's CDR3 is CASIRGDQGYTEAFF. CDR3 coding DNA: TGTGCCAGCATTAGGGGGGACCAAGGGTACACTGAAGCTTTCTTT. The chain is built from TRBV5-6 and TRBJ1-1; possible D gene TRBD1, 6 bases. The CDR3 consists of 15 residues. V lost 6 bases to trimming and J lost 3 bases, with 18 bases between them. CDR1 is SGHDT, CDR2 YYEEEE, per germline.

The V gene is TRBV19, the J gene TRBJ2-7; possibly TRBD1 for D (6 bases). The CDR3 loop spans 14 amino acids. The germline gives CDR1 LNHDA, CDR2 SQIVND (reference sequence). V was shortened by 1 base and J by 2 bases, with 9 bases between the two germline ends. The CDR3 DNA follows: TGTGCCAGTAGTATAGCCAGGGGCCCCTACGAGCAGTACTTC. Amino acids: CASSIARGPYEQYF.

The chain joins TRBV6-5 to TRBJ2-3; D unclear. V dropped 6 bases and J dropped 3 bases, with 10 bases sitting between them. The CDR3 covers 13 residues. Germline CDR1 and CDR2: MNHEY and SVGAGI. CDR3 sequence (DNA): TGTGCCAGCAGAGCCCTGGTAACAGATACGCAGTATTTT. This codes for CASRALVTDTQYF.

The chain joins TRBV19 to TRBJ2-1; TRBD1 matches 10 bases. Germline values: CDR1 LNHDA, CDR2 SQIVND (reference sequence). The CDR3 runs to 14 residues. After removal of 4 bases from V and 6 bases from J, the junction contained 3 bases not matched to a gene. CDR3 DNA: TGTGCCAGTAGTAGGGGACAGGGGCGCAATGAGCAGTTCTTC. This translates into CASSRGQGRNEQFF.

This clone was seen only once. V usage is TRBV19 and J usage is TRBJ2-2; 8 nucleotides agree with TRBD2. J was trimmed by 2 bases and V by 8 bases; bases with no gene match: 7. This CDR3 comprises 15 residues. Per the germline V gene, CDR1 is LNHDA and CDR2 is SQIVND (reference sequence). The CDR3 nucleotides read TGTGCCAGTTCCCCGGGGACTAGTAACACCGGGGAGCTGTTTTTT. Protein: CASSPGTSNTGELFF.

This chain uses TRBV7-9 with TRBJ2-1; the D gene is possibly TRBD1 (6 bases). The germline gives CDR1 SEHNR, CDR2 FQNEAQ (reference sequence). This CDR3 spans 14 amino acids. Trimming took off 5 bases at V and 5 bases at J, with 13 bases between the two ends. CDR3 DNA sequence: TGTGCCAGCAGCCTGCAGGGGCTAAACAATGAGCAGTTCTTC. This encodes CASSLQGLNNEQFF.

The chain links TRBV5-6 to TRBJ2-7; D may be TRBD1 (5 bases). Trimming shortened V by 4 bases and J by 7 bases, and 15 bases separated the two germline ends. Germline V gives CDR1 SGHDT, CDR2 YYEEEE. There are 13 residues in the CDR3. The CDR3 nucleotides read TGTGCCAGCAGCACTCAGGGTTTAGGAGAGCAGTACTTC. This gives the protein CASSTQGLGEQYF.

J is TRBJ1-5 and V is TRBV11-2, with D maybe TRBD1 (6 bases). Trimming cost V 0 bases and J 5 bases, with 11 bases left between them. CDR3 length: 15 amino acids. Germline CDR1 reads SGHAT; CDR2 reads FQNNGV. The CDR3 region is CASSLEAGEDQPQHF. The CDR3 bases are TGTGCCAGCAGCTTAGAGGCAGGGGAAGATCAGCCCCAGCATTTT.

The chain uses TRBV4-1 and TRBJ2-5, with D perhaps TRBD1 or TRBD2 (5 bases each). Germline assignment: CDR1 MGHRA and CDR2 YSYEKL. Trimming removed 4 bases at V and 1 base at J, with 16 bases between. The CDR3 has 16 amino acids. The CDR3 nucleotides read TGCGCCAGCAGCCCCTGGGGACGAGGGCCCCAAGAGACCCAGTACTTC. This gives the protein CASSPWGRGPQETQYF.

This chain joins TRBV11-2 and TRBJ1-5; D remains unclear. The germline V gene encodes CDR1 SGHAT and CDR2 FQNNGV. The CDR3 has 13 residues. V was shortened by 5 bases and J by 2 bases, with 7 bases between the two germline ends. The CDR3 DNA follows: TGTGCCAGCAGCCACCCCGGCAATCAGCCCCAGCATTTT. It codes for CASSHPGNQPQHF.

The V and J genes are TRBV18 and TRBJ2-5; 7 bases are a match to TRBD2. Germline loops: CDR1 KGHSH, CDR2 LQKENI. V shed 1 base, J shed 4 bases, and the junction held 6 bases outside the gene matches. The CDR3 runs 15 residues. CDR3 in DNA: TGTGCCAGCTCACCACTCCTAGCGGCCCTAGAGACCCAGTACTTC. Translated: CASSPLLAALETQYF.

The V and J genes are TRBV2 and TRBJ2-6, with 7 bases that match TRBD2. CDR3 length equals 18 residues. In germline, CDR1 is SNHLY, CDR2 FYNNEI. V lost 8 bases, J lost 2 bases, and 15 bases stayed unmatched. The CDR3 sequence: CASWGGEGFKPGANVLTF. CDR3 nucleotide sequence: TGTGCCAGCTGGGGGGGAGAAGGGTTTAAACCTGGGGCCAACGTCCTGACTTTC.

The V gene is TRBV19, the J gene TRBJ1-1, with 9 bases fitting TRBD1. Per the germline V gene, CDR1 is LNHDA and CDR2 is SQIVND (reference sequence). Trimming took 5 bases from V and 3 from J; bases not matched to a gene: 4. The CDR3 totals 14 residues. The CDR3 is CASSPWTGDTEAFF. The CDR3 DNA reads as TGTGCCAGTAGTCCTTGGACAGGGGACACTGAAGCTTTCTTT.